A single sample gave rise to the 23 T cell receptor beta chains below, sequenced in a study of T cell changes during pregnancy in multiple sclerosis. Generated by immunoSEQ multiplex PCR, the TCRdb table keeps only in-frame clones and is missing some. The table lists about 24,000 clones, just under 85% of them singletons. The source was CD8+ T cells from peripheral blood mononuclear cells, collected in the first trimester of pregnancy. The receptors were sampled from a female donor in good health, enrolled as a control in a pregnancy study.

The V and J genes are TRBV6-1 and TRBJ1-4, with 9 nucleotides matching TRBD1. This CDR3 contains 15 residues. The V and J ends lost 0 bases and 6 bases, in that order; junction bases with no gene match: 2. The germline V gene has CDR1 MNHNS and CDR2 SASEGT. The chain's CDR3 is CASSEARTGDEKLFF. In DNA, the CDR3 is TGTGCCAGCAGTGAAGCCCGGACAGGGGATGAAAAACTGTTTTTT.

The chain joins TRBV4-3 to TRBJ2-1; 11 nucleotides agree with TRBD1. With 0 bases clipped from V and 3 bases from J, the junction kept 1 base outside the gene matches. Germline CDR1 reads LGHNA; CDR2 reads YSLEER. This CDR3 has 16 amino acids. The CDR3 loop reads CASSQEGTGGYNEQFF. The CDR3 DNA reads as TGCGCCAGCAGCCAAGAGGGGACAGGGGGCTACAATGAGCAGTTCTTC.

The V call is TRBV7-9, the J call TRBJ1-3; no definite D call. Germline CDR1 is SEHNR and CDR2 is FQNEAQ (reference sequence). V was cut by 2 bases and J by 2 bases, with 7 bases left in between. This CDR3 is 14 amino acids long. The CDR3 region has the DNA TGTGCCAGCAGCTTACGGGAAACTGGAAACACCATATATTTT. Translated: CASSLRETGNTIYF.

This clone was counted a single time. The chain recombines TRBV30 with TRBJ1-6, with 9 nucleotides matching TRBD1. This CDR3 comprises 14 residues. After removal of 4 bases from V and 8 bases from J, the junction contained 6 bases not matched to a gene. Germline V lookup: CDR1 GTSNPN, CDR2 SVGIG (reference sequence). CDR3: CAWTGGQGDSPLHF. For the CDR3, the DNA is TGTGCCTGGACTGGGGGACAGGGCGATTCACCCCTCCACTTT.

The V and J genes are TRBV6-5 and TRBJ2-3; D not certain. This CDR3 has 13 residues. From germline, CDR1 is MNHEY and CDR2 SVGAGI. The germline V and J ends were trimmed by 10 bases and 1 base, with 12 bases remaining between them. The CDR3 coding sequence is TGTGCCATCCCCGAGCGAGGCACAGATACGCAGTATTTT. Protein sequence: CAIPERGTDTQYF.

The chain couples TRBV29-1 to TRBJ1-3; D is unresolved. CDR3 length: 10 residues. V lost 6 bases and J lost 8, with 8 bases in between. CDR1 SQVTM and CDR2 ANQGSEA come from the germline V gene. The CDR3 nucleotides read TGCAGCGTCGTGCAGGACACCATATATTTT. This encodes CSVVQDTIYF.

This clone appeared a single time. The genes are TRBV30 and TRBJ1-3; D remains ambiguous. Trimming cost V 8 bases and J 2 bases, with 19 bases left between them. This CDR3 is 15 amino acids long. Germline CDR1 and CDR2: GTSNPN and SVGIG (reference sequence). As DNA, the CDR3 is TGTGCCGGTGAATGGGCCGATGTACCTGGAAACACCATATATTTT. It encodes CAGEWADVPGNTIYF.

The chain joins TRBV7-7 to TRBJ2-7, with D maybe TRBD1 (5 bases). V was cut by 5 bases and J by 2 bases, with 16 bases left in between. The CDR3 length is 15 residues. CDR1 and CDR2 (germline): SSHAT, FNYEAQ (reference sequence). CDR3 amino acids: CASSPTLTETYEQYF. CDR3 nucleotides: TGTGCCAGCAGCCCAACGTTGACAGAGACCTACGAGCAGTACTTC.

The table lists this clone with a few counts. The genes are TRBV7-9 and TRBJ2-5, with a weak D call TRBD2 (6 bases). The ends were cut back, 7 bases at V and 5 bases at J, with 14 bases in the middle. Per germline, CDR1 SEHNR and CDR2 FQNEAQ (reference sequence). The CDR3 covers 13 residues. The CDR3 DNA reads TGTGCCAGCATACAGGCGGGGTCTGAGACCCAGTACTTC. This sequence encodes CASIQAGSETQYF.

This sequence joins TRBV7-2 and TRBJ1-2; tentative D call: TRBD1 (6 bases). This CDR3 has 15 residues. V was pared by 5 bases and J by 6 bases, with 19 bases between. Germline CDR1 reads SGHTA; CDR2 reads FQGNSA. CDR3 residues: CASSISTGNLHGYTF. The CDR3 DNA reads TGTGCCAGCAGCATATCGACAGGCAACCTGCATGGCTACACCTTC.

The CDR3 coding sequence is TGTGCCAGCAGCTCCCGACTAGCGGGGGGGCGGTTGACCTACAATGAGCAGTTCTTC. Translated: CASSSRLAGGRLTYNEQFF. The chain combines TRBV7-9 with TRBJ2-1; TRBD2 matches at 14 bases. In germline, CDR1 is SEHNR, CDR2 FQNEAQ (reference sequence). There are 19 residues in the CDR3. The V gene end was trimmed by 4 bases and the J gene end by 2 bases; junction bases not matched to a gene: 10.

This clone has more than one count but fewer than ten. The chain carries TRBV4-3 and TRBJ2-3, with D perhaps TRBD2 (6 bases). Germline V gives CDR1 LGHNA, CDR2 YSLEER. CDR3 length equals 16 residues. V was pared by 4 bases and J by 0 bases, with 14 bases between. CDR3 amino acids: CASSPGAGTSTDTQYF. The CDR3 DNA is TGCGCCAGCAGCCCCGGCGCAGGGACTAGCACAGATACGCAGTATTTT.

The chain employs TRBV7-9 and TRBJ2-7, with 13 nucleotides matching TRBD2. With 5 bases clipped from V and 3 bases from J, the junction kept 7 bases outside the gene matches. CDR3 size: 16 residues. In germline, CDR1 is SEHNR, CDR2 FQNEAQ (reference sequence). The CDR3 is CASSRQRTSGSYEQYF. The DNA for the CDR3 is TGTGCCAGCAGCCGTCAGCGGACTAGCGGGAGCTACGAGCAGTACTTC.

This clone appeared once. The chain recombines TRBV6-5 with TRBJ2-5; 9 bases are shared with TRBD2. The CDR3 totals 15 residues. Germline assignment: CDR1 MNHEY and CDR2 SVGAGI. V lost 7 bases to trimming and J lost 4 bases; unmatched junction nucleotides: 10. The CDR3 DNA is TGTGCCAGCATGTATGGAGCGGGGGGAGGAGAGACCCAGTACTTC. Translated: CASMYGAGGGETQYF.

V and J are TRBV29-1 and TRBJ2-2; possible D gene TRBD1, 6 bases. The CDR3 spans 15 residues. Per the germline V gene, CDR1 is SQVTM and CDR2 is ANQGSEA. V lost 4 bases, J lost 2 bases, and 14 bases lay in between. Here the CDR3 DNA reads TGCAGCGTTGTTCAGCCCAGGGGAAACACCGGGGAGCTGTTTTTT. Translation gives CSVVQPRGNTGELFF.

For this clone: Other DNA sequences from this sample encode an identical CDR3 as well. The chain recombines TRBV30 with TRBJ1-5; 9 nucleotides align to TRBD1. V lost 0 bases and J lost 4; bases outside the gene matches: 1. Germline V gene data show CDR1 as GTSNPN and CDR2 as SVGIG (reference sequence). CDR3 length: 14 amino acids. The CDR3 sequence: CAWSVGQGNQPQHF. DNA for the CDR3: TGTGCCTGGAGTGTCGGACAGGGGAATCAGCCCCAGCATTTT.

The rearrangement joins TRBV27 to TRBJ2-5, with 12 bases aligning to TRBD1. The germline V gene has CDR1 MNHEY and CDR2 SMNVEV (reference sequence). V was clipped by 4 bases and J by 4 bases; unmatched bases: 4. This CDR3 region has 15 residues. CDR3 sequence: CASSSRDRGPETQYF. CDR3 sequence (DNA): TGTGCCAGCAGTTCCCGGGACAGGGGGCCAGAGACCCAGTACTTC.

This chain uses TRBV2 with TRBJ2-7; 7 nucleotides match TRBD1. Germline V gene lookup returns CDR1 SNHLY and CDR2 FYNNEI. Unmatched junction bases numbered 14, after V lost 6 bases and J lost 6 bases. CDR3 length: 15 residues. CDR3 loop: CASSQRVGQFREQYF. The DNA of the CDR3 is TGTGCCAGCAGCCAAAGGGTGGGACAGTTCCGCGAGCAGTACTTC.

This sequence joins TRBV28 and TRBJ2-7; D is ambiguous. V lost 3 bases to trimming and J lost 6 bases, with 6 bases between them. The CDR3 extends over 11 amino acids. Germline V gene lookup returns CDR1 MDHEN and CDR2 SYDVKM. CDR3 protein: CASSFNIEQYF. CDR3 DNA sequence: TGTGCCAGCAGTTTCAACATCGAGCAGTACTTC. Full variable domain (remainder filled in from reference TRBV28 and TRBJ2-7): DVKVTQSSRYLVKRTGEKVFLECVQDMDHENMFWYRQDPGLGLRLIYFSYDVKMKEKGDIPEGYSVSREKKERFSLILESASTNQTSMYLCASSFNIEQYFGPGTRLTVT.

The J gene is TRBJ2-7, the V gene TRBV28; 7 nucleotides agree with TRBD2. This CDR3 is 14 amino acids long. Germline CDR1 MDHEN, CDR2 SYDVKM. The V gene end was trimmed by 2 bases and the J gene end by 6 bases; junction bases not matched to a gene: 7. CDR3 sequence (DNA): TGTGCCAGCAGTTTAGGAGGGAGGGTGGGCGAGCAGTACTTC. It yields the protein CASSLGGRVGEQYF. The complete variable domain, with remaining parts taken from reference TRBV28 and TRBJ2-7, reads DVKVTQSSRYLVKRTGEKVFLECVQDMDHENMFWYRQDPGLGLRLIYFSYDVKMKEKGDIPEGYSVSREKKERFSLILESASTNQTSMYLCASSLGGRVGEQYFGPGTRLTVT.

V and J are TRBV9 and TRBJ2-2; 11 positions match TRBD1. The V gene's germline CDR1 is SGDLS and CDR2 YYNGEE. V gave up 4 bases and J gave up 8 bases; unmatched junction bases: 7. The CDR3 has 15 residues. In nucleotides, the CDR3 is TGTGCCAGCAGCCCTAGTGGACAGGGGGCTGGGGAGCTGTTTTTT. Translating gives CASSPSGQGAGELFF.

This sequence joins TRBV4-3 and TRBJ2-5, with TRBD2 matching over 12 bases. The CDR3 consists of 16 residues. V lost 3 bases to trimming and J lost 2 bases; unmatched junction nucleotides: 4. Germline V gene data show CDR1 as LGHNA and CDR2 as YSLEER. The CDR3 region is CASSQTSGRPQETQYF. DNA of the CDR3: TGCGCCAGCAGCCAGACTAGCGGGAGACCTCAAGAGACCCAGTACTTC.

V usage is TRBV7-3 and J usage is TRBJ2-2; TRBD2 agrees at 7 bases. Germline V gives CDR1 SGHTA, CDR2 FQGTGA. V lost 2 bases, J lost 0 bases, and 3 bases stayed unmatched. The CDR3 spans 16 residues. The CDR3 DNA follows: TGTGCCAGCAGCTTAGACAGCGGGGCGAACACCGGGGAGCTGTTTTTT. Its translation: CASSLDSGANTGELFF.